Sequencing of this T cell receptor (beta chain) was carried out in a study of blood T cell repertoires in COVID-19. Study summary: The origin of the acute and convalescent COVID-19 samples was the United States, Italy and Spain. T cells, B-cell-depleted T cells, or PBMCs supplied cDNA or gDNA.

CDR1 and CDR2 (germline): SGHAT, FQNNGV. This CDR3 has 15 residues. V lost 5 bases and J lost 6; bases outside the gene matches: 10. Study processing details: Nucleated cell counts were estimated from reference gene primer amplification. The data were produced by immunoSEQ multiplex PCR, yet TCRdb's version contains in-frame clones alone and is incomplete. V and J calls plus clone size are reproduced from that table; the DNA served to infer D and trimming. The sample contains 100,000 to 150,000 clones, about four fifths of which appear only once. This rearrangement joins TRBV11-2 to TRBJ1-5; 7 positions match TRBD1. The sample consisted of peripheral blood. The TCR comes from a woman aged 55-69 years with acute or convalescent COVID-19. The DNA for the CDR3 is TGTGCCAGCAGCCCCCAGGGGGGTGGTGCTCAGCCCCAGCATTTT. The encoded protein is CASSPQGGGAQPQHF.